This T cell receptor (beta chain) was captured in a study of T cell clonality in common variable immunodeficiency. Sequencing input was equivalent genomic DNA from CVID and controls. Clones were read by immunoSEQ multiplex PCR, and TCRdb kept only the in-frame ones, dropping some. This table holds 10,000 to 13,000 clones with no singletons; the top ten claim 5.5% to 7%. The CDR3 extends over 14 amino acids. Trimming stripped 2 bases from V and 10 bases from J, with 12 bases between. CDR1 is LNHDA, CDR2 SQIVND, per germline (reference sequence). General observations from the study: Compared with controls, CVID subjects had fewer shared TCRbeta clones. Common variable immunodeficiency TCR beta sequences reportedly had fewer deletions and N-nucleotide insertions.

Notes on this clone: The antigen remains undetermined. The CDR3 goes on 3 residues after the read ends, and that part is filled in from the germline J gene.

CVID subjects were 15 or so female and 29 male, aged roughly 8 to 64. Blood samples were heparinized, roughly 5 to 8.5 ml per donor. The TCR sequence derives from a human donor with common variable immunodeficiency. The material sequenced was peripheral blood mononuclear cells. The chain has TRBV19 and TRBJ1-6, with D possibly being TRBD1 (5 bases). The CDR3 sequence: CASSIQGKESPLHF. CDR3 bases read: TGTGCCAGTAGTATACAGGGAAAGGAGTCACCC.